The entry below describes one TCR beta chain. Its target is unknown. This sample is part of a study of T cells after yellow fever vaccination. Making TCR cDNA involved 5'RACE template switching, which added UMIs and a universal primer site. TCRdb used MiXCR to reprocess the 5' RACE reads, holding one entry per CDR3 protein. The table has some 560,000 distinct CDR3 sequences, around 21% seen once. Study results and caveats: Repertoires obtained by FACS sorting could include abundant clonotypes that entered as contaminants from the bulk population. The CD4 and CD8 compartments had a small share of their clonotypes in common.

Losses at the gene ends were 3 bases for V and 10 bases for J; bases not matched to a gene: 8. In germline, CDR1 is DFQATT, CDR2 SNEGSKA (reference sequence). The CDR3 contains 13 residues. This chain uses TRBV20-1 with TRBJ2-1, with 8 positions matching TRBD2. The source material was PBMCs, sampled 15 days after the yellow fever booster vaccination. The sequence was collected from a man between 25 and 39 years old who received the YFV17D yellow fever vaccine. The DNA for the CDR3 is TGCAGTGCTAGTCCAGCGGGAGTCCGGGAGCAGTTCTTC. Amino acids: CSASPAGVREQFF.